The present TCR beta chain was sequenced within a study of cytotoxic CD8 clonotypes in ibrutinib-treated CLL. V lost 9 bases and J lost 8, with 17 bases in between. The CDR3 spans 13 residues. Looked up from germline, CDR1 is MNHNY and CDR2 is SVGAGI (reference sequence). The table came from immunoSEQ multiplex PCR; TCRdb's copy has only in-frame clones and leaves some out. The table lists 100,000 to 150,000 clones, approximately 85% of them singletons. The chain is built from TRBV6-6 and TRBJ2-1; tentative D call: TRBD1 (6 bases). Specimen: PBMCs, collected after 24 months of ibrutinib treatment. The sequence was obtained from a human donor with chronic lymphocytic leukemia. The CDR3 loop reads CASNTFGGDEQFF. The CDR3 DNA reads TGTGCCAGTAACACCTTTGGGGGCGATGAGCAGTTCTTC.